Below, 18 T cell receptor beta chains from the same sample are listed, as sequenced in a study of early T cells in non-severe SARS-CoV-2 infection. TCRdb fed the 5' RACE reads into MiXCR, producing one record per CDR3 protein. The sample carries 25,000 to 30,000 distinct CDR3 sequences, 5% to 5.5% recorded once. Sequencing input: whole blood. Source of these receptors: an adult who was a healthcare worker with PCR-confirmed SARS-CoV-2 infection or an uninfected control (not recorded which).

Many counts were recorded for this clonotype. The chain uses TRBV5-1 and TRBJ2-1; D uncertain. Trimming cost V 4 bases and J 7 bases, with 9 bases left between them. The CDR3 runs to 12 residues. Germline V CDR1 and CDR2: SGHRS, YFSETQ. The CDR3 reads CASSPGQNEQFF. The CDR3 DNA reads TGCGCCAGCAGCCCCGGGCAGAATGAGCAGTTCTTC. The whole variable domain, filled in from reference TRBV5-1 and TRBJ2-1, reads KAGVTQTPRYLIKTRGQQVTLSCSPISGHRSVSWYQQTPGQGLQFLFEYFSETQRNKGNFPGRFSGRQFSNSRSEMNVSTLELGDSALYLCASSPGQNEQFFGPGTRLTVL.

This clonotype rates as medium-sized. The rearrangement links TRBV5-6 to TRBJ2-5; D is unclear. Trimming pared 2 bases from V and 5 bases from J, leaving 4 bases between. The CDR3 contains 11 residues. Germline V gene sequence: CDR1 SGHDT, CDR2 YYEEEE. The CDR3 DNA follows: TGTGCCAGCAGCTTTAGGGAGACCCAGTACTTC. Its protein is CASSFRETQYF.

This clonotype was counted ten times or more. The V call is TRBV20-1, the J call TRBJ1-1; D unclear. CDR3 length equals 14 residues. Trimming left V 5 bases short and J 6 bases short, with 19 bases between. Germline CDR1 reads DFQATT; CDR2 reads SNEGSKA (reference sequence). The CDR3 loop is CSAPPGVAVAEAFF. In DNA form, the CDR3 reads TGCAGTGCTCCCCCCGGGGTTGCGGTCGCTGAAGCTTTCTTT.

This clonotype showed up many times. This rearrangement joins TRBV18 to TRBJ1-5; D gene uncertain. This CDR3 has 13 amino acids. Germline assignment: CDR1 KGHSH and CDR2 LQKENI. V shed 2 bases and J shed 1 base, with 3 bases lying between them. This chain's CDR3 is CASSPGSNQPQHF. The CDR3 bases are TGTGCCAGCTCACCAGGGAGCAATCAGCCCCAGCATTTT.

This clonotype was observed at least ten times. The genes are TRBV6-5 and TRBJ1-6; perhaps TRBD1 as D (5 bases). V lost 6 bases, J lost 0 bases, and 12 bases lay in between. Per the germline V gene, CDR1 is MNHEY and CDR2 is SVGAGI. The CDR3 loop spans 16 amino acids. In DNA, the CDR3 is TGTGCCAGCAGACAAGACAGACGCTCCTATAATTCACCCCTCCACTTT. Its protein product is CASRQDRRSYNSPLHF.

V gene TRBV19 combines with J gene TRBJ1-3; 8 nucleotides align to TRBD1. CDR1 and CDR2 from the germline V gene are LNHDA and SQIVND (reference sequence). The CDR3 has 13 residues. Germline trimming cut 6 bases from V and 2 bases from J; bases unmatched to any gene: 0. Here the CDR3 reads CASRQGAGNTIYF. Written as DNA, the CDR3 is TGTGCCAGTAGACAGGGGGCTGGAAACACCATATATTTT.

This clonotype was counted many times. The genes are TRBV5-5 and TRBJ2-7, with 9 bases that match TRBD1. This CDR3 region has 16 residues. Unmatched junction bases numbered 7, after V lost 1 base and J lost 2 bases. Germline CDR1 SGHKS, CDR2 YYEKEE (reference sequence). CDR3 amino acids: CASSLSLDRGPYEQYF. In DNA form, the CDR3 reads TGTGCCAGCAGCTTGTCCTTGGACAGGGGCCCCTACGAGCAGTACTTC. The whole variable domain, remainder taken from reference TRBV5-5 and TRBJ2-7, is DAGVTQSPTHLIKTRGQQVTLRCSPISGHKSVSWYQQVLGQGPQFIFQYYEKEERGRGNFPDRFSARQFPNYSSELNVNALLLGDSALYLCASSLSLDRGPYEQYFGPGTRLTVT.

This chain joins TRBV6-1 and TRBJ1-1; unclear D gene. Trimming stripped 4 bases from V and 0 bases from J, with 6 bases between. This CDR3 contains 13 residues. The germline V gene encodes CDR1 MNHNS and CDR2 SASEGT. CDR3 protein: CASSGRMNTEAFF. CDR3 nucleotides: TGTGCCAGCAGTGGACGGATGAACACTGAAGCTTTCTTT.

This clonotype is labeled medium-sized. V is TRBV28 and J is TRBJ1-5; 9 bases line up with TRBD1. Germline CDR1 is MDHEN and CDR2 is SYDVKM. V dropped 7 bases and J dropped 4; count of bases not matched to a gene: 5. This CDR3 spans 14 amino acids. The CDR3 region has the DNA TGTGCCAGCACCACACAGGGGGCGAATCAGCCCCAGCATTTT. It yields the protein CASTTQGANQPQHF.

This clonotype has more than one count but fewer than ten. J is TRBJ2-6 and V is TRBV11-3, with D possibly matching TRBD1 (5 bases). This CDR3 spans 16 amino acids. The germline V gene has CDR1 SGHNT and CDR2 YENEEA. V was trimmed by 4 bases and J by 0 bases, leaving 10 bases between them. CDR3 DNA: TGTGCCAGCAGCTCATCAGGGAACTCTGGGGCCAACGTCCTGACTTTC. It yields the protein CASSSSGNSGANVLTF.

In this sample, this clonotype turned up many times. The chain links TRBV7-9 to TRBJ1-1; 8 positions agree with TRBD1. The J segment lost 7 bases and the V segment lost 5 bases, leaving 12 bases of the junction unmatched. Germline lookup yields CDR1 SEHNR and CDR2 FQNEAQ (reference sequence). This CDR3 has 15 residues. CDR3 protein: CASSRQGASDVEAFF. CDR3 in DNA: TGTGCCAGCAGCCGGCAGGGGGCGTCAGACGTTGAAGCTTTCTTT.

In this sample, this clonotype turned up many times. This chain joins TRBV14 and TRBJ2-3; 11 nucleotides match TRBD2. The ends lost 2 bases at V and 3 bases at J; junction bases unmatched: 7. The CDR3 has 17 residues. The germline V gene has CDR1 SGHDN and CDR2 FVKESK. Written as DNA, the CDR3 is TGTGCCAGCAGCCAAACTAATAGCGGGAGGGAGACAGATACGCAGTATTTT. Protein sequence: CASSQTNSGRETDTQYF.

This clonotype was seen more than once but under ten times. The chain links TRBV20-1 to TRBJ2-3; tentative D call: TRBD2 (6 bases). CDR1 DFQATT and CDR2 SNEGSKA come from the germline V gene (reference sequence). V lost 5 bases, J lost 4 bases, and 31 bases lay in between. This CDR3 has 19 amino acids. The CDR3 bases are TGCAGTGCTGGTCCCCCCTCGGGACGGGGGTTACCGAGCGCAGATACGCAGTATTTT. This codes for CSAGPPSGRGLPSADTQYF.

This clonotype was counted a few times. This sequence joins TRBV15 and TRBJ2-2, with no clear D. The V end was cut by 4 bases, the J end by 0 bases, with 12 bases between. Looked up from germline, CDR1 is LNHNV and CDR2 is YYDKDF (reference sequence). The CDR3 runs 16 residues. CDR3 sequence (DNA): TGTGCCACCAGCATTCCCCAGGTCGCGAACACCGGGGAGCTGTTTTTT. It translates to CATSIPQVANTGELFF.

This clonotype appeared many times. The chain is built from TRBV11-2 and TRBJ1-2; D is ambiguous. Trimming left V 0 bases short and J 4 bases short, with 12 bases between. The CDR3 is 15 amino acids. The germline CDR1 and CDR2 sequences are SGHAT and FQNNGV. Here the CDR3 DNA reads TGTGCCAGCAGCTTAGAAAGGGCTTCCCTCTATGGCTACACCTTC. Amino acid sequence: CASSLERASLYGYTF.

The rearrangement links TRBV20-1 to TRBJ2-3; perhaps D is TRBD1 or TRBD2 (5 bases each). This CDR3 spans 16 amino acids. The V end lost 0 bases, the J end lost 3 bases, and 16 bases lay between the germline ends. Germline CDR1 reads DFQATT; CDR2 reads SNEGSKA (reference sequence). CDR3 DNA sequence: TGCAGTGCTAGAGATCCGGGTAGAGGGGAGACAGATACGCAGTATTTT. Amino acids: CSARDPGRGETDTQYF.

In this sample, this clonotype turned up a few times. The chain combines TRBV2 with TRBJ2-2; 8 bases align to TRBD2. CDR3 length: 15 residues. V dropped 6 bases and J dropped 2; count of bases not matched to a gene: 5. In germline, CDR1 is SNHLY, CDR2 FYNNEI. CDR3 sequence (DNA): TGTGCCAGCAGCGGGAGCGGGAGTAACACCGGGGAGCTGTTTTTT. Translation gives CASSGSGSNTGELFF.

This clonotype appeared many times. CDR3 loop: CAISPPGGGNEQFF. The CDR3 DNA is TGTGCCATCAGCCCCCCCGGTGGGGGCAATGAGCAGTTCTTC. The V and J genes are TRBV10-3 and TRBJ2-1; D possibly matches TRBD1 or TRBD2 (5 bases each). V lost 6 bases, J lost 6 bases, and 15 bases lay in between. The CDR3 runs to 14 residues. The V gene's germline CDR1 is ENHRY and CDR2 SYGVKD.